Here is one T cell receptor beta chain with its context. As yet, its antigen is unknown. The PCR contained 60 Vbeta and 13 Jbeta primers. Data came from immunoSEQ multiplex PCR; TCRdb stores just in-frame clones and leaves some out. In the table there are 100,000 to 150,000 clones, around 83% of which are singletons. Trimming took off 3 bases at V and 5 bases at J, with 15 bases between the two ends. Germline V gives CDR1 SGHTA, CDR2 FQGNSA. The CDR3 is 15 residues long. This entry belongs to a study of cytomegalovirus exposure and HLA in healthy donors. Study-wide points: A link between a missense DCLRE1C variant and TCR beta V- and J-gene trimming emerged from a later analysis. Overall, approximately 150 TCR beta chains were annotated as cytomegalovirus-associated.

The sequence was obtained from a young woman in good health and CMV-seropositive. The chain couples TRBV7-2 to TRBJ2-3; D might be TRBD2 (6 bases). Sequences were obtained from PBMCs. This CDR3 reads CASSLVRGVLDTQYF. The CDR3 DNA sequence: TGTGCCAGCAGCTTGGTTCGCGGGGTTTTAGATACGCAGTATTTT.